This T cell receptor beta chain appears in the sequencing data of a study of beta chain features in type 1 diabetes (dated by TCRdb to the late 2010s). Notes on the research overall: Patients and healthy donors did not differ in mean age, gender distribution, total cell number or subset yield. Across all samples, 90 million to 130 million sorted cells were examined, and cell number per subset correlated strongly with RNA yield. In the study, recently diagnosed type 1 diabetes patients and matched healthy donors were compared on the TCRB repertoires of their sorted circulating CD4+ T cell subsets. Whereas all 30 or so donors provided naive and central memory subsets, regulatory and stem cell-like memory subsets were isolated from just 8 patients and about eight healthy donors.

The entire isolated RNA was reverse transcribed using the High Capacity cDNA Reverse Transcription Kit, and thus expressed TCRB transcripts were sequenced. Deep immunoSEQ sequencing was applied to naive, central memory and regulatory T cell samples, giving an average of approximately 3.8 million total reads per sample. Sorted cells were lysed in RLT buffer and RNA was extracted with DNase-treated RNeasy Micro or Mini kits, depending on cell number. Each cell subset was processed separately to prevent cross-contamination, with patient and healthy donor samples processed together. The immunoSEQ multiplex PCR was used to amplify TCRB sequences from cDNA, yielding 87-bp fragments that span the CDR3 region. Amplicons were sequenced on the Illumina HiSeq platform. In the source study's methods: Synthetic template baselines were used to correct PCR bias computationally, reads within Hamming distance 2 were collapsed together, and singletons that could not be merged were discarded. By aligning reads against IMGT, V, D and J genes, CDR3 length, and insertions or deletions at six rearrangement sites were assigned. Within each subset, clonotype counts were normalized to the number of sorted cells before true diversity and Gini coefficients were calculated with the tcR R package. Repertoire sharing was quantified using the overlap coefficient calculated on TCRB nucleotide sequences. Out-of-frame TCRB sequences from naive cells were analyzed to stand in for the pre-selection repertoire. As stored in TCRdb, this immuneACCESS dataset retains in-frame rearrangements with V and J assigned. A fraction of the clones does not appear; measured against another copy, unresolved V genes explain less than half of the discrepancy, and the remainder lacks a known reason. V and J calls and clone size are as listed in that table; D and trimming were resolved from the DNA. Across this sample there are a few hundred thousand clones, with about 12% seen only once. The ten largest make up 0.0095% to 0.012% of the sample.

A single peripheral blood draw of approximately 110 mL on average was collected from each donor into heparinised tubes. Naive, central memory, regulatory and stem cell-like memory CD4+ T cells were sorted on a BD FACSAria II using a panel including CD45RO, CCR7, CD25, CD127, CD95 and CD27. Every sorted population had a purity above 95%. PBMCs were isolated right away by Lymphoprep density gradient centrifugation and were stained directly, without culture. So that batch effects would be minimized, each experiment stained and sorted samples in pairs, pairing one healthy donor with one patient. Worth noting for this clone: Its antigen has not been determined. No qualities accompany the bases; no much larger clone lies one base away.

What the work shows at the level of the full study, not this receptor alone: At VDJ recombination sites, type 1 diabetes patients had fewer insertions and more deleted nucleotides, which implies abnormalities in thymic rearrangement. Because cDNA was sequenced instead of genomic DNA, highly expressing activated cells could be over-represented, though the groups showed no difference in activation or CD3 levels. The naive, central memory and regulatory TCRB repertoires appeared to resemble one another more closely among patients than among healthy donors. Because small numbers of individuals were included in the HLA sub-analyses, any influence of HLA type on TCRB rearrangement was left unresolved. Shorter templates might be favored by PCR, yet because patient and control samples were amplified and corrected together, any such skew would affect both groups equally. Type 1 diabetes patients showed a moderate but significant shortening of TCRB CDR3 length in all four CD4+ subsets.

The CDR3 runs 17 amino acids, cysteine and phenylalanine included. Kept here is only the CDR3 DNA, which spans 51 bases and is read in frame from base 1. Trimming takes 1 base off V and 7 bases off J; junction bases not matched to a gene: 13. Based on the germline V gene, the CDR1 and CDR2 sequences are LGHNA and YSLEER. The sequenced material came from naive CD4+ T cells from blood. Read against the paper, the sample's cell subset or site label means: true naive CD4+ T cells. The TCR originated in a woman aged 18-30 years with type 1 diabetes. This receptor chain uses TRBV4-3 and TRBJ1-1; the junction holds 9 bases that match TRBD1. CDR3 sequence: CASSQVSGTGYRSEAFF. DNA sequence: TGCGCCAGCAGCCAAGTCTCTGGGACAGGGTACCGTAGTGAAGCTTTCTTT.